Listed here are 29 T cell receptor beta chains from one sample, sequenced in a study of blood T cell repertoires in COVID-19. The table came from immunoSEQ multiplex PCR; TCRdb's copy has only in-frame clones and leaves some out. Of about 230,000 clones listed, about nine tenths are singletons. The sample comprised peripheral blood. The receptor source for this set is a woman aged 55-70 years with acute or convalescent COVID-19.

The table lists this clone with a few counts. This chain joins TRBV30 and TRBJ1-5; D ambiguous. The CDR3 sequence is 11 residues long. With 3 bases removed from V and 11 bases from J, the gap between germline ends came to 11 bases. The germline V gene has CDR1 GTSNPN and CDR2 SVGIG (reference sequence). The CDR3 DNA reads TGTGCCTGGAGCCTGGGCCAGACCCAGCATTTT. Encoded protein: CAWSLGQTQHF.

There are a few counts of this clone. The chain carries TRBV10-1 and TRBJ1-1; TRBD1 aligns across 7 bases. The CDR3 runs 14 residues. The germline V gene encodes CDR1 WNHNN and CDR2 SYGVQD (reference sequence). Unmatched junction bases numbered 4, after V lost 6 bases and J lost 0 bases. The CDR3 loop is CASSPGGLNTEAFF. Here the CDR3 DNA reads TGCGCCAGCAGCCCAGGGGGTCTGAACACTGAAGCTTTCTTT.

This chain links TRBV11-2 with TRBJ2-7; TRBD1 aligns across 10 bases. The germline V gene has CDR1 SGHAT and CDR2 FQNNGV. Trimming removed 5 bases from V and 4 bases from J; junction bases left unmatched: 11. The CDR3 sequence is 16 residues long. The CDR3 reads CASSVIRTGGTYEQYF. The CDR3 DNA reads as TGTGCCAGCAGCGTCATACGGACAGGGGGTACGTACGAGCAGTACTTC.

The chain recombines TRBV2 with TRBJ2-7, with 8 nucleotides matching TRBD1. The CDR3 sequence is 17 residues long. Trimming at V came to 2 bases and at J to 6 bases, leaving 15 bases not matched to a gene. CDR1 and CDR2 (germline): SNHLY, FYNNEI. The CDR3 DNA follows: TGTGCCAGCAGTGAATACGGGACAGGATCGTTCTGGGGCGAGCAGTACTTC. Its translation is CASSEYGTGSFWGEQYF.

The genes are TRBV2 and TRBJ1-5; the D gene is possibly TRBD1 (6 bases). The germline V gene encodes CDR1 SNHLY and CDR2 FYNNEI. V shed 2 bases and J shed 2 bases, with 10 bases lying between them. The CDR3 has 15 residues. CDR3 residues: CASSEQGHGNQPQHF. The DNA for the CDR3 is TGTGCCAGCAGTGAACAGGGGCATGGCAATCAGCCCCAGCATTTT.

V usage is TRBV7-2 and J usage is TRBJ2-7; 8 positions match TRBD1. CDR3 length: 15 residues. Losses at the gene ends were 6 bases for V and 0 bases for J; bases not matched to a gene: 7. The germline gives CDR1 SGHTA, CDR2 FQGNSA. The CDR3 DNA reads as TGTGCCAGCAGACCTCAGGGGGCCCCCTCCTACGAGCAGTACTTC. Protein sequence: CASRPQGAPSYEQYF.

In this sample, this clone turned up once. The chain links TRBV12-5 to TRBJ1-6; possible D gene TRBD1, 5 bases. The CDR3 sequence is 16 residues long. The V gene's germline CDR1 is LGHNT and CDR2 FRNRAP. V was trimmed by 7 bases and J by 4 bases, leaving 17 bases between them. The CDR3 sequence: CASALGQGSYNSPLHF. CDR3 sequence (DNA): TGTGCTAGTGCCCTAGGGCAGGGATCATATAATTCACCCCTCCACTTT.

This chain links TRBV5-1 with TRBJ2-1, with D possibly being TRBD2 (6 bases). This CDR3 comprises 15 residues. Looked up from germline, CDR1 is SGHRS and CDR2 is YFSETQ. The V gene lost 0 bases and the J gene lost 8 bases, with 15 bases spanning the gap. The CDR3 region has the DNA TGCGCCAGCAGCTTGGTCGGGAGCCCGGAGGATGAGCAGTTCTTC. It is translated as CASSLVGSPEDEQFF. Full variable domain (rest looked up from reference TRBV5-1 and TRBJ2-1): KAGVTQTPRYLIKTRGQQVTLSCSPISGHRSVSWYQQTPGQGLQFLFEYFSETQRNKGNFPGRFSGRQFSNSRSEMNVSTLELGDSALYLCASSLVGSPEDEQFFGPGTRLTVL.

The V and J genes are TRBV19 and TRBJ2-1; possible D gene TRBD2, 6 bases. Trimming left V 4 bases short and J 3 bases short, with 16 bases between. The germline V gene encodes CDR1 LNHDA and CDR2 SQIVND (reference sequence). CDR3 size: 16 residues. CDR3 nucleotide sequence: TGTGCCAGTAGTAGTAGCGGCGGCGCTAGCTACAATGAGCAGTTCTTC. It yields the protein CASSSSGGASYNEQFF.

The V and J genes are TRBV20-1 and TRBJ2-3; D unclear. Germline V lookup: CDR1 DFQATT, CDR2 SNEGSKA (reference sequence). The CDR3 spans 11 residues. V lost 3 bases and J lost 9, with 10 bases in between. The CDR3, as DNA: TGCAGTGCTAGCGACAAACAGACGCAGTATTTT. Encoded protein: CSASDKQTQYF.

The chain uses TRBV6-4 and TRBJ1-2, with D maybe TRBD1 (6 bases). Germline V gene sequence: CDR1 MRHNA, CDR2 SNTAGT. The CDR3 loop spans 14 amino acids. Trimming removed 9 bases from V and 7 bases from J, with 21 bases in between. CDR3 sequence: CASREPGGQGGYTF. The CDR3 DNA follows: TGTGCCAGTAGAGAACCGGGGGGCCAGGGTGGCTACACCTTC.

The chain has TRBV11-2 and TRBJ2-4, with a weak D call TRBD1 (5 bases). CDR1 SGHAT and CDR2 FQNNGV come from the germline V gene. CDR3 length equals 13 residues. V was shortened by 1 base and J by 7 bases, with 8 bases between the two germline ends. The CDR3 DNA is TGTGCCAGCAGCTTAGGACAGTCTAACATTCAGTACTTC. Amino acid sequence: CASSLGQSNIQYF.

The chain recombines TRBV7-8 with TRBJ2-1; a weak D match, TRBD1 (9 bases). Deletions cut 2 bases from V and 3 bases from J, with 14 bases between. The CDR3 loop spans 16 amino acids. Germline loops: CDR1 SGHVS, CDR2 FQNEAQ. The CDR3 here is CASSLRGGQGYNEQFF. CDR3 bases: TGTGCCAGCAGCTTACGGGGGGGACAGGGCTACAATGAGCAGTTCTTC.

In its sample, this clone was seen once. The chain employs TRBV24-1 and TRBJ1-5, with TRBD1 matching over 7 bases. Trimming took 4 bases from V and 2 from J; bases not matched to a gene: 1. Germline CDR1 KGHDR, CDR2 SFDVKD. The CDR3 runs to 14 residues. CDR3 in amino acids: CATSEGTGNQPQHF. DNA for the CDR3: TGTGCCACCAGTGAGGGGACAGGCAATCAGCCCCAGCATTTT.

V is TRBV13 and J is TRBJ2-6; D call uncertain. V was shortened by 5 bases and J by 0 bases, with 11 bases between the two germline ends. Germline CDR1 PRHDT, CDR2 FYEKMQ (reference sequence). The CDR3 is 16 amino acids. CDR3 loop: CASSPELSSGANVLTF. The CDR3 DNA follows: TGTGCCAGCAGCCCCGAACTGAGCTCTGGGGCCAACGTCCTGACTTTC.

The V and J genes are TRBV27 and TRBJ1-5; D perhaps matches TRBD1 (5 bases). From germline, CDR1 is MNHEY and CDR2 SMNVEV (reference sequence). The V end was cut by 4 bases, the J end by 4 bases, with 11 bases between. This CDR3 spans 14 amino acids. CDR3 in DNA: TGTGCCAGCAGTTCCCCAGGGCGAAATCAGCCCCAGCATTTT. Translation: CASSSPGRNQPQHF.

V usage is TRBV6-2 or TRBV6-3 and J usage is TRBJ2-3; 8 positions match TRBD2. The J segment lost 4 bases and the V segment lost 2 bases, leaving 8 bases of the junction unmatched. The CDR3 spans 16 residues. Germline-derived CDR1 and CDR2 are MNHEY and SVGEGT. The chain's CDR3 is CASSYRVGRAPDTQYF. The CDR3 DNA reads TGTGCCAGCAGTTACCGGGTCGGGAGGGCCCCAGATACGCAGTATTTT.

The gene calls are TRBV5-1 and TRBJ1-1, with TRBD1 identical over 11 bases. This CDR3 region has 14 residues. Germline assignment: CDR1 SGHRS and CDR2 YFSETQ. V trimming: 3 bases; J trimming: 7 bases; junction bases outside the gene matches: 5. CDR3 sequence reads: CASSSGQGAFEAFF. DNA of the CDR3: TGCGCCAGCAGCTCCGGACAGGGGGCGTTTGAAGCTTTCTTT.

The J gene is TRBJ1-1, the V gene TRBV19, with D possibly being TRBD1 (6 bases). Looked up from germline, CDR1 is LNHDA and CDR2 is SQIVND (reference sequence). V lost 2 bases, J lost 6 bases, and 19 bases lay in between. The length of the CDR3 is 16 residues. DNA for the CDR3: TGTGCCAGTAGTATAAGCCAGGGACACCCGCGTCCTGAAGCTTTCTTT. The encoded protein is CASSISQGHPRPEAFF.

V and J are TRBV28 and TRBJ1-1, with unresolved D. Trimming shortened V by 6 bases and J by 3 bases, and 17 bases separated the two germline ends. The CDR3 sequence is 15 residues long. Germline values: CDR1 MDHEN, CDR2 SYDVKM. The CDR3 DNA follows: TGTGCCAGCAGCGGGTCCGGCACTTTGGACACTGAAGCTTTCTTT. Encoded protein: CASSGSGTLDTEAFF. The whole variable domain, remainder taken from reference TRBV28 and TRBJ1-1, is DVKVTQSSRYLVKRTGEKVFLECVQDMDHENMFWYRQDPGLGLRLIYFSYDVKMKEKGDIPEGYSVSREKKERFSLILESASTNQTSMYLCASSGSGTLDTEAFFGQGTRLTVV.

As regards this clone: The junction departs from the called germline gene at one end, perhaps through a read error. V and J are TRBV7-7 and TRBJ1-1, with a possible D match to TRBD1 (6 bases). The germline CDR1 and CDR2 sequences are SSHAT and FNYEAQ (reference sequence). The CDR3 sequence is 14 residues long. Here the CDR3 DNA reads TGTGCTAGCAGCCCCGCCCCAGGGGACACTGAAGCTTTCTTT. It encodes CASSPAPGDTEAFF.

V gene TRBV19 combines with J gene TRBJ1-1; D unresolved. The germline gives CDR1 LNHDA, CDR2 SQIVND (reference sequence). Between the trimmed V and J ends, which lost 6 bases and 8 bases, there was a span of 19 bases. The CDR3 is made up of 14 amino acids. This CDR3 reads CASSLLATGLEAFF. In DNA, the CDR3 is TGTGCCAGTAGCCTACTCGCGACTGGCTTGGAAGCTTTCTTT.

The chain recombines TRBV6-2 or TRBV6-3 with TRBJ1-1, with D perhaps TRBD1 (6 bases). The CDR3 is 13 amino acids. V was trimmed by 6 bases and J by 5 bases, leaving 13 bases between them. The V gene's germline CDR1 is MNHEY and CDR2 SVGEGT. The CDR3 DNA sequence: TGTGCCAGCAGCACAGGGTCCTTGACTGAAGCTTTCTTT. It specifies CASSTGSLTEAFF.

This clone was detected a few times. CDR3 protein: CASSSGTGAYNSPLHF. The CDR3 DNA is TGTGCCAGCAGCTCGGGGACAGGGGCCTATAATTCACCCCTCCACTTT. The V call is TRBV4-2, the J call TRBJ1-6; 10 nucleotides line up with TRBD1. Trimming removed 5 bases from V and 2 bases from J; junction bases left unmatched: 3. Germline V lookup: CDR1 LGHNA, CDR2 YNFKEQ. The CDR3 runs to 16 residues.

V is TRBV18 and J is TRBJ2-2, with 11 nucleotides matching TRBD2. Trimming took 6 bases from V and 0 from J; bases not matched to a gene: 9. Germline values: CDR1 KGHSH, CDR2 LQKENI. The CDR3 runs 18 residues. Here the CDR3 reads CASSRDGTSGTNTGELFF. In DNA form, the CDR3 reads TGTGCCAGCTCTCGGGACGGGACTAGCGGAACGAACACCGGGGAGCTGTTTTTT.

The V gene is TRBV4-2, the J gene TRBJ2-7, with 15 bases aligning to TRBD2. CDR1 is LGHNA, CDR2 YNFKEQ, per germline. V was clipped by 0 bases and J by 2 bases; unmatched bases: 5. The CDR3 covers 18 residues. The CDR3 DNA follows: TGTGCCAGCAGCCAAGATAGGGGACTAGCGGGAGGTACCTACGAGCAGTACTTC. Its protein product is CASSQDRGLAGGTYEQYF.

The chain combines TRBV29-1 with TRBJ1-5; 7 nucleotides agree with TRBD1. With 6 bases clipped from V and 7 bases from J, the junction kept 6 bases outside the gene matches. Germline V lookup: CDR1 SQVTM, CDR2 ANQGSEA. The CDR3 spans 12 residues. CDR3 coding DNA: TGCAGCGTCGGGACAGATTCGCAGCCCCAGCATTTT. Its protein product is CSVGTDSQPQHF.

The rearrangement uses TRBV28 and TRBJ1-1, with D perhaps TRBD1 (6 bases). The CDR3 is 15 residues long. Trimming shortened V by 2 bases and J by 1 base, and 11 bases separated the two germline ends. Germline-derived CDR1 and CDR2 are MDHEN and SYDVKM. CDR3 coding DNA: TGTGCCAGCAGTTTACGGACAGTTGCGAACACTGAAGCTTTCTTT. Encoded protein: CASSLRTVANTEAFF.

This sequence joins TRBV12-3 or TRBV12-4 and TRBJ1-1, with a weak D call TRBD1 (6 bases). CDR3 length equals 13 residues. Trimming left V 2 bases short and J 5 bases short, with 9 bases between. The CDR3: CASSLTGWTEAFF. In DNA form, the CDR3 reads TGTGCCAGCAGTTTAACAGGGTGGACTGAAGCTTTCTTT.